These 18 T cell receptor beta chains share one sample of origin, sequenced in a study of human T cells and chemical hapten exposure. Time point given: pre-sensitization, week 0. This sample's treatment: therapeutic diphenylcyclopropenone sensitization with weekly scalp DPC. TCRdb processed the RACE reads anew with MiXCR; each CDR3 protein has one entry. The table has under 100,000 distinct CDR3 sequences, about 8.5% seen once. Sequenced material: whole blood, taken in connection with sensitization to the hapten diphenylcyclopropenone (DPC). The source is a man aged 35-49 years with alopecia areata. Some clones in this sample may be carry-over from other donors' samples.

This clonotype has ten or more counts. The genes are TRBV4-3 and TRBJ1-5; D perhaps matches TRBD1 (5 bases). This CDR3 comprises 15 residues. CDR1 and CDR2 from the germline V gene are LGHNA and YSLEER. V gave up 1 base and J gave up 3 bases, with 10 bases separating them. CDR3 DNA sequence: TGCGCCAGCAGCCAAGTCTCAGGGCCCAATCAGCCCCAGCATTTT. As protein: CASSQVSGPNQPQHF.

In this sample, this clonotype turned up a few times. This sequence joins TRBV20-1 and TRBJ2-2; 8 bases fit TRBD2. J lost 6 bases, V lost 1 base, and 10 bases had no gene match. The germline V gene has CDR1 DFQATT and CDR2 SNEGSKA (reference sequence). The CDR3 spans 16 residues. The chain's CDR3 is CSARAFDSGTAGELFF. CDR3 DNA: TGCAGTGCTAGAGCGTTTGATAGCGGGACGGCCGGGGAGCTGTTTTTT.

Comments on this clonotype: A much larger clone differs by one base, so this may be a read error. V usage is TRBV30 and J usage is TRBJ1-1; no definite D call. The V gene's germline CDR1 is GTSNPN and CDR2 SVGIG (reference sequence). The CDR3 consists of 11 residues. Deletions cut 4 bases from V and 7 bases from J, with 10 bases between. CDR3 sequence: CAWTELLEAFF. The CDR3 DNA is TGTGCCTGGACCGAGCTCCTTGAAGCTTTCTTT.

The V call is TRBV7-2, the J call TRBJ1-5, with D maybe TRBD1 (5 bases). This CDR3 has 13 amino acids. V lost 5 bases and J 7 bases, leaving 12 bases between the germline ends. Germline CDR1 SGHTA, CDR2 FQGNSA. The CDR3, as DNA: TGTGCCAGCAGCCCCGGGACCTGGCAGCCCCAGCATTTT. Its protein is CASSPGTWQPQHF.

The rearrangement links TRBV20-1 to TRBJ2-7, with D unresolved. Germline V gene lookup returns CDR1 DFQATT and CDR2 SNEGSKA (reference sequence). The germline V and J ends were trimmed by 5 bases and 6 bases, with 17 bases remaining between them. The CDR3 length is 13 residues. CDR3 residues: CSAAPALGSEQYF. The CDR3 DNA is TGCAGTGCTGCACCCGCCCTAGGCAGCGAGCAGTACTTC.

This clonotype came up many times. This chain joins TRBV5-1 and TRBJ2-3; possibly TRBD2 for D (6 bases). CDR1 and CDR2 (germline): SGHRS, YFSETQ. V was pared by 1 base and J by 4 bases, with 16 bases between. The CDR3 runs to 16 residues. The CDR3 sequence: CASSLLAGTRADTQYF. The DNA for the CDR3 is TGCGCCAGCAGCTTGTTGGCGGGAACTCGCGCAGATACGCAGTATTTT.

The chain is built from TRBV6-1 and TRBJ2-3; 9 nucleotides match TRBD2. CDR1 and CDR2 from the germline V gene are MNHNS and SASEGT. The CDR3 runs to 17 residues. J was trimmed by 5 bases and V by 0 bases; bases with no gene match: 9. The CDR3 DNA follows: TGTGCCAGCAGTGAAGCGGGCGCGGGAGGGTTTCTAGATACGCAGTATTTT. This codes for CASSEAGAGGFLDTQYF.

This clonotype has more than one count but fewer than ten. This chain links TRBV6-2 or TRBV6-3 with TRBJ2-7; tentatively, D is TRBD2 (5 bases). Trimming cost V 6 bases and J 9 bases, with 21 bases left between them. The CDR3 runs to 14 residues. The germline CDR1 and CDR2 sequences are MNHEY and SVGEGT. CDR3 sequence reads: CASSLLGLANVQYV. Written as DNA, the CDR3 is TGTGCCAGCAGCCTACTAGGGCTAGCAAATGTGCAGTACGTC.

Only a few counts were recorded for this clonotype. The rearrangement joins TRBV6-2 or TRBV6-3 to TRBJ2-1; TRBD1 agrees at 9 bases. The V gene's germline CDR1 is MNHEY and CDR2 SVGEGT. Trimming removed 5 bases from V and 9 bases from J; junction bases left unmatched: 11. This CDR3 has 15 amino acids. As DNA, the CDR3 is TGTGCCAGCAGTCGGGGACAGGGATTTGGAAGTGAGCAGTTCTTC. Translating it yields CASSRGQGFGSEQFF.

This clonotype was seen repeatedly, ten times or more. Sequence at one end of the junction differs from germline and may be a read error. CDR3 bases: TGCAGCGTGGAAGTAGCTCCAACAGATACGCAGTATTTT. This codes for CSVEVAPTDTQYF. V is TRBV29-1 and J is TRBJ2-3; D is ambiguous. The CDR3 extends over 13 amino acids. The germline gives CDR1 SQVTM, CDR2 ANQGSEA.

Notes on this clonotype: A much more abundant neighbour one base away suggests this may be a read error. V usage is TRBV2 and J usage is TRBJ2-5, with TRBD2 matching 10 bases. This CDR3 has 17 amino acids. Germline V gene sequence: CDR1 SNHLY, CDR2 FYNNEI. V lost 7 bases to trimming and J lost 7 bases; unmatched junction nucleotides: 18. This CDR3 is CASKSLLTSGTQGTQYF. The CDR3 nucleotides are TGTGCCAGCAAATCCCTCCTTACTAGCGGGACCCAGGGGACCCAGTACTTC.

This clonotype was picked up a small number of times. The CDR3: CASSLDLPTEAFF. In nucleotides, the CDR3 is TGCGCCAGCAGCTTGGACCTTCCGACTGAAGCTTTCTTT. The J gene is TRBJ1-1, the V gene TRBV5-1; D is undetermined. This CDR3 has 13 amino acids. Germline values: CDR1 SGHRS, CDR2 YFSETQ. The V and J ends lost 0 bases and 5 bases respectively, with 8 bases between them.

Many counts were recorded for this clonotype. This chain uses TRBV6-1 with TRBJ2-7; TRBD2 might be the D (6 bases). There are 12 residues in the CDR3. Looked up from germline, CDR1 is MNHNS and CDR2 is SASEGT. V lost 6 bases and J 4 bases, leaving 10 bases between the germline ends. Here the CDR3 DNA reads TGTGCCAGCAGGGCGGGGATTTACGAGCAGTACGTC. Translating it yields CASRAGIYEQYV.

The rearrangement joins TRBV6-2 or TRBV6-3 to TRBJ2-1; D may be TRBD2 (5 bases). Trimming shortened V by 5 bases and J by 7 bases, and 15 bases separated the two germline ends. The length of the CDR3 is 14 residues. Germline CDR1 is MNHEY and CDR2 is SVGEGT. The CDR3 sequence: CASSKVKSGNEQFF. The CDR3 DNA is TGTGCCAGCAGTAAGGTAAAATCGGGGAATGAGCAGTTCTTC.

This clonotype was seen a few times. V and J are TRBV7-6 and TRBJ2-1; the match to TRBD2 covers 7 bases. Germline trimming cut 5 bases from V and 0 bases from J; bases unmatched to any gene: 10. The CDR3 runs 17 residues. The V gene's germline CDR1 is SGHVS and CDR2 FNYEAQ. The CDR3 DNA follows: TGTGCCAGCAGCCAAACTTCTAGCGGATACTCCTACAATGAGCAGTTCTTC. Protein product: CASSQTSSGYSYNEQFF.

This clonotype was seen at least ten times. The CDR3 DNA reads TGTGCCAGCAGCGACAGGGGAGGGCAGCCCCAGCATTTT. Translating gives CASSDRGGQPQHF. V and J are TRBV6-1 and TRBJ1-5, with TRBD1 matching 8 bases. This CDR3 contains 13 residues. Germline trimming cut 6 bases from V and 7 bases from J; bases unmatched to any gene: 5. Germline V gene sequence: CDR1 MNHNS, CDR2 SASEGT.

This clonotype showed up many times. The chain's CDR3 is CASSQYILGHEQYV. CDR3 nucleotides: TGCGCCAGCAGCCAATATATTCTGGGCCACGAGCAGTACGTC. The chain carries TRBV4-1 and TRBJ2-7; D remains unclear. V dropped 2 bases and J dropped 5 bases, with 13 bases sitting between them. Germline CDR1 and CDR2: MGHRA and YSYEKL. The CDR3 has 14 residues.

Only a few counts were recorded for this clonotype. The J gene is TRBJ2-2, the V gene TRBV5-1, with no clear D. Between the trimmed V and J ends, which lost 1 base and 5 bases, there was a span of 15 bases. Germline CDR1 SGHRS, CDR2 YFSETQ. This CDR3 comprises 16 residues. CDR3 DNA sequence: TGCGCCAGCAGCTTGTCACCGGGCCCAAGGACCGGGGAGCTGTTTTTT. This sequence encodes CASSLSPGPRTGELFF.